What follows are 20 T cell receptor beta chains derived from one specimen sequenced in a study of identical twins. In TCRdb, the 5' RACE reads were re-called with MiXCR into one record per CDR3 protein. The table records 450,000 to 600,000 distinct CDR3 sequences, about 20% of them present only once. This sample also appeared in a second study, on yellow fever vaccine responses in identical twins.

The sequencing input was CD4+ T cells sorted from blood. The receptors stem from a young woman in good health.

This clonotype was seen a handful of times. The V call is TRBV24-1, the J call TRBJ2-3, with D perhaps TRBD1 (6 bases). Germline V gene lookup returns CDR1 KGHDR and CDR2 SFDVKD. The CDR3 covers 17 residues. The V end lost 2 bases, the J end lost 0 bases, and 14 bases lay between the germline ends. The CDR3 nucleotides read TGTGCCACCAGTGATTGGGGACCAGGGGAGAGCACAGATACGCAGTATTTT. Protein: CATSDWGPGESTDTQYF.

In its sample, this clonotype was seen a few times. V gene TRBV5-1 combines with J gene TRBJ1-1, with 11 bases matching TRBD1. Germline loops: CDR1 SGHRS, CDR2 YFSETQ. The CDR3 totals 15 residues. Trimming took 3 bases from V and 5 from J; bases not matched to a gene: 6. The CDR3 DNA sequence: TGCGCCAGCAGCTCTGGGACAGGGGGATCTACTGAAGCTTTCTTT. This sequence encodes CASSSGTGGSTEAFF. The complete variable domain, with remaining parts taken from reference TRBV5-1 and TRBJ1-1, reads KAGVTQTPRYLIKTRGQQVTLSCSPISGHRSVSWYQQTPGQGLQFLFEYFSETQRNKGNFPGRFSGRQFSNSRSEMNVSTLELGDSALYLCASSSGTGGSTEAFFGQGTRLTVV.

The chain couples TRBV5-1 to TRBJ2-5; a possible D gene is TRBD2 (5 bases). Between the trimmed V and J ends, which lost 0 bases and 4 bases, there was a span of 10 bases. CDR1 SGHRS and CDR2 YFSETQ come from the germline V gene. The CDR3 loop spans 14 amino acids. CDR3 DNA: TGCGCCAGCAGCTTGGCGGGAAGCCCAGAGACCCAGTACTTC. Amino acids: CASSLAGSPETQYF. The full variable domain, with the rest looked up from reference TRBV5-1 and TRBJ2-5, is KAGVTQTPRYLIKTRGQQVTLSCSPISGHRSVSWYQQTPGQGLQFLFEYFSETQRNKGNFPGRFSGRQFSNSRSEMNVSTLELGDSALYLCASSLAGSPETQYFGPGTRLLVL.

The rearrangement links TRBV12-3 or TRBV12-4 to TRBJ1-1, with D uncertain. The CDR3 has 12 residues. V gave up 10 bases and J gave up 7 bases, with 16 bases separating them. The CDR3 loop reads CATRGWTDEAFF. For the CDR3, the DNA is TGTGCCACCCGCGGGTGGACCGATGAAGCTTTCTTT.

This clonotype was detected a few times. The chain links TRBV5-1 to TRBJ1-1; the D is unclear. The germline V gene encodes CDR1 SGHRS and CDR2 YFSETQ. CDR3 length: 16 residues. The V end was cut by 0 bases, the J end by 0 bases, with 12 bases between. In nucleotides, the CDR3 is TGCGCCAGCAGCTTGGCCGCAGGATTCATGAACACTGAAGCTTTCTTT. Translated, it gives CASSLAAGFMNTEAFF.

The chain combines TRBV20-1 with TRBJ2-1; no clear D gene. Germline CDR1 DFQATT, CDR2 SNEGSKA (reference sequence). The CDR3 spans 15 residues. Trimming took off 3 bases at V and 0 bases at J, with 12 bases between the two ends. CDR3 nucleotide sequence: TGCAGTGCTAGCCCCCCGGAAAACTCCTACAATGAGCAGTTCTTC. Translation: CSASPPENSYNEQFF.

The rearrangement joins TRBV14 to TRBJ2-1; TRBD1 or TRBD2 may be the D gene (6 bases each). Trimming stripped 1 base from V and 3 bases from J, with 13 bases between. CDR1 and CDR2 (germline): SGHDN, FVKESK. This CDR3 is built from 16 residues. CDR3 DNA sequence: TGTGCCAGCAGCCAAGCGGGGGCGCTTATCTACAATGAGCAGTTCTTC. Amino acid sequence: CASSQAGALIYNEQFF.

The V call is TRBV5-1, the J call TRBJ2-2, with 14 bases matching TRBD2. The CDR3 extends over 17 amino acids. CDR1 is SGHRS, CDR2 YFSETQ, per germline. J gave up 7 bases and V 3 bases, and 8 bases lay outside the gene matches. CDR3 sequence (DNA): TGCGCCAGCAGCTCACCGGGACTAGCGGGAGTTCACGGGGAGCTGTTTTTT. This gives the protein CASSSPGLAGVHGELFF.

The chain has TRBV6-6 and TRBJ2-3; D not resolved. V was shortened by 2 bases and J by 2 bases, with 2 bases between the two germline ends. Germline-derived CDR1 and CDR2 are MNHNY and SVGAGI (reference sequence). The CDR3 contains 12 residues. The CDR3 DNA reads as TGTGCCAGCAGTTACGACACAGATACGCAGTATTTT. This encodes CASSYDTDTQYF.

The CDR3 DNA reads as TGTGCCAGCACTCGTCTACTGAACGGGATGGTGGTCAGACCTCACAATGAGCAGTTCTTC. Its protein is CASTRLLNGMVVRPHNEQFF. The chain recombines TRBV12-3 or TRBV12-4 with TRBJ2-1; perhaps TRBD2 as D (5 bases). Trimming left V 7 bases short and J 5 bases short, with 33 bases between. This CDR3 is 20 amino acids long.

This chain uses TRBV5-1 with TRBJ2-3; unclear D gene. The CDR3 has 15 amino acids. V gave up 1 base and J gave up 0 bases, with 9 bases separating them. Germline CDR1 reads SGHRS; CDR2 reads YFSETQ. CDR3 amino acids: CASSLQLSSTDTQYF. CDR3 DNA: TGCGCCAGCAGCTTGCAGCTCTCTAGCACAGATACGCAGTATTTT.

This clonotype was seen a few times. The chain combines TRBV2 with TRBJ2-6; D perhaps matches TRBD1 (5 bases). V was trimmed by 3 bases and J by 1 base, leaving 16 bases between them. The CDR3 covers 18 residues. CDR1 and CDR2 (germline): SNHLY, FYNNEI. The CDR3 DNA reads TGTGCCAGCAGTGAGTGGGTGGTCAGGGCTTCTGGGGCCAACGTCCTGACTTTC. Translated, it gives CASSEWVVRASGANVLTF.

The gene calls are TRBV3-1 and TRBJ2-3; TRBD2 agrees at 12 bases. Germline-derived CDR1 and CDR2 are LGHDT and YNNKEL (reference sequence). Trimming took 2 bases from V and 1 from J; bases not matched to a gene: 1. The CDR3 length is 16 residues. The CDR3 nucleotides read TGTGCCAGCAGCCAAAGGACTAGCGGGGGCACAGATACGCAGTATTTT. The encoded protein is CASSQRTSGGTDTQYF.

This clonotype has more than one count but fewer than ten. The chain recombines TRBV24-1 with TRBJ2-2; D remains unclear. Trimming removed 1 base at V and 4 bases at J, with 9 bases between. The CDR3 sequence is 15 residues long. Germline assignment: CDR1 KGHDR and CDR2 SFDVKD. CDR3 residues: CATSDFWDSTGELFF. In DNA, the CDR3 is TGTGCCACCAGTGATTTTTGGGATTCCACCGGGGAGCTGTTTTTT.

The genes are TRBV24-1 and TRBJ2-3; a weak D match, TRBD2 (6 bases). Deletions cut 4 bases from V and 2 bases from J, with 12 bases between. CDR1 and CDR2 (germline): KGHDR, SFDVKD. CDR3 length: 15 residues. The chain's CDR3 is CATSDPTSPTDTQYF. The DNA of the CDR3 is TGTGCCACCAGTGACCCAACTAGCCCCACAGATACGCAGTATTTT.

This chain links TRBV4-1 with TRBJ2-1; D remains unclear. The CDR3 extends over 13 amino acids. V was shortened by 4 bases and J by 8 bases, with 12 bases between the two germline ends. Germline values: CDR1 MGHRA, CDR2 YSYEKL. As DNA, the CDR3 is TGCGCCAGCAGCCGAACCCAAGTTCATGAGCAGTTCTTC. It specifies CASSRTQVHEQFF.

This clonotype showed up just a few times. J is TRBJ1-1 and V is TRBV28; D is unresolved. This CDR3 region has 13 residues. The V end was cut by 7 bases, the J end by 0 bases, with 9 bases between. Germline V gives CDR1 MDHEN, CDR2 SYDVKM. The CDR3 loop reads CASMGDMNTEAFF. CDR3 sequence (DNA): TGTGCCAGCATGGGAGATATGAACACTGAAGCTTTCTTT.

The chain carries TRBV11-2 and TRBJ2-1; D remains ambiguous. V was cut by 5 bases and J by 6 bases, with 20 bases left in between. CDR1 is SGHAT and CDR2 is FQNNGV in the germline V gene. CDR3 length: 16 residues. CDR3: CASSLGKAVGINEQFF. The DNA of the CDR3 is TGTGCCAGCAGCCTTGGGAAAGCAGTGGGAATCAATGAGCAGTTCTTC.

The chain is built from TRBV27 and TRBJ2-1; 7 bases are a match to TRBD2. Germline V CDR1 and CDR2: MNHEY, SMNVEV (reference sequence). This CDR3 region has 14 residues. Trimming at V came to 8 bases and at J to 4 bases, leaving 8 bases not matched to a gene. The CDR3 here is CASSAGAVYNEQFF. In DNA form, the CDR3 reads TGTGCCAGCTCTGCGGGAGCGGTTTACAATGAGCAGTTCTTC.

This clonotype appeared a few times. The chain has TRBV16 and TRBJ2-7, with 10 nucleotides matching TRBD1. J gave up 3 bases and V 0 bases, and 5 bases lay outside the gene matches. Germline CDR1 reads KGHSY; CDR2 reads FQNENV. The CDR3 length is 16 residues. In DNA form, the CDR3 reads TGTGCCAGCAGCCAATCCCGACAGGGGGCAGGCTACGAGCAGTACTTC. Translation: CASSQSRQGAGYEQYF.